The next 32 T cell receptor beta chains were all read from a single sample in a study of T cell responses to AZD1222 COVID-19 vaccine. Sequencing was performed with immunoSEQ multiplex PCR; in TCRdb, only in-frame clones are kept and a portion is missing. The data show 120,000 or so clones, approximately 88% seen once. This specimen consisted of peripheral blood, obtained on day 0 of AZD1222 vaccination. The receptors originated from an adult in good health.

The rearrangement links TRBV5-4 to TRBJ2-2; 10 nucleotides match TRBD1. The V and J ends lost 0 bases and 5 bases, in that order; junction bases with no gene match: 4. The CDR3 is made up of 16 amino acids. Germline CDR1 is SGHNT and CDR2 is YYREEE (reference sequence). The CDR3 loop reads CASSLGDRGLTGELFF. The CDR3 DNA is TGTGCCAGCAGCTTGGGGGACAGGGGATTAACCGGGGAGCTGTTTTTT.

The genes are TRBV6-5 and TRBJ1-5; tentative D call: TRBD1 (5 bases). Trimming cost V 7 bases and J 7 bases, with 11 bases left between them. The CDR3 spans 12 residues. Germline V CDR1 and CDR2: MNHEY, SVGAGI. The CDR3 DNA follows: TGTGCCAGCAACTCAGGGACCCAGCCCCAGCATTTT. It encodes CASNSGTQPQHF.

V and J are TRBV6-5 and TRBJ1-2, with a possible D match to TRBD1 (5 bases). CDR1 MNHEY and CDR2 SVGAGI come from the germline V gene. The CDR3 consists of 12 residues. The germline V and J ends were trimmed by 6 bases and 7 bases, with 12 bases remaining between them. The CDR3 region is CASSSGGTGYTF. CDR3 DNA sequence: TGTGCCAGCAGCTCGGGGGGGACTGGCTACACCTTC.

A single count supports this clone. The gene calls are TRBV24-1 and TRBJ1-2; TRBD1 is a possible D gene (5 bases). V was pared by 3 bases and J by 8 bases, with 18 bases between. This CDR3 region has 15 residues. Looked up from germline, CDR1 is KGHDR and CDR2 is SFDVKD. CDR3 amino acids: CATSDNFPGSGGYTF. The CDR3 DNA sequence: TGTGCCACCAGTGATAACTTCCCAGGGTCTGGGGGCTACACCTTC.

The V call is TRBV7-2, the J call TRBJ1-1; D not resolved. Trimming shortened V by 1 base and J by 4 bases, and 7 bases separated the two germline ends. The CDR3 runs 13 residues. In germline, CDR1 is SGHTA, CDR2 FQGNSA. As DNA, the CDR3 is TGTGCCAGCAGCTTAGTGGAGAGCACTGAAGCTTTCTTT. Amino acids: CASSLVESTEAFF.

In the case of this clone: The junction shows a germline mismatch at one end, possibly a read error. This rearrangement joins TRBV27 to TRBJ2-7, with a tentative D call TRBD2 (5 bases). This CDR3 comprises 13 residues. Per germline, CDR1 MNHEY and CDR2 SMNVEV (reference sequence). CDR3 region: CASRLSGSYEQYF. Here the CDR3 DNA reads TGTGCCAGCAGGTTATCGGGATCCTACGAGCAGTACTTC.

This chain connects TRBV28 to TRBJ1-1, with D unresolved. The CDR3 is made up of 12 amino acids. Trimming pared 7 bases from V and 3 bases from J, leaving 9 bases between. Germline V gives CDR1 MDHEN, CDR2 SYDVKM. CDR3 coding DNA: TGTGCCAGCATGTGGGAGCACACTGAAGCTTTCTTT. This encodes CASMWEHTEAFF.

The chain joins TRBV4-3 to TRBJ2-4, with D perhaps given as TRBD1 or TRBD2 (5 bases each). Trimming took 0 bases from V and 8 from J, leaving 20 bases between them. This CDR3 has 17 residues. Germline V CDR1 and CDR2: LGHNA, YSLEER. CDR3: CASSQDLDTRLGDIQYF. DNA of the CDR3: TGCGCCAGCAGCCAAGATTTGGACACTCGTCTGGGAGACATTCAGTACTTC.

The rearrangement joins TRBV29-1 to TRBJ2-3; 8 nucleotides line up with TRBD1. CDR3 length: 14 amino acids. CDR1 and CDR2 from the germline V gene are SQVTM and ANQGSEA. V shed 4 bases and J 6 bases; nucleotides not matched to a gene: 9. CDR3 sequence reads: CSVAIGQGGDTQYF. The CDR3 nucleotides are TGCAGCGTTGCGATAGGACAGGGTGGGGATACGCAGTATTTT.

In DNA, the CDR3 is TGTGCCAGCAGCGTAGCTACGACTAGCGGGGGCCGGGAGCAGTTCTTC. Protein product: CASSVATTSGGREQFF. This rearrangement joins TRBV9 to TRBJ2-1; 12 positions match TRBD2. Unmatched junction bases numbered 8, after V lost 0 bases and J lost 10 bases. This CDR3 comprises 16 residues. The germline gives CDR1 SGDLS, CDR2 YYNGEE. Complete variable domain (other parts from reference TRBV9 and TRBJ2-1): DSGVTQTPKHLITATGQRVTLRCSPRSGDLSVYWYQQSLDQGLQFLIQYYNGEERAKGNILERFSAQQFPDLHSELNLSSLELGDSALYFCASSVATTSGGREQFFGPGTRLTVL.

This chain uses TRBV5-8 with TRBJ1-1, with D unclear. V was cut by 10 bases and J by 6 bases, with 13 bases left in between. This CDR3 contains 11 residues. Germline V gene data show CDR1 as SGHTS and CDR2 as YDEGEE. Written as DNA, the CDR3 is TGTGCCCTTAGCGTGGAAGCTGAAGCTTTCTTT. It codes for CALSVEAEAFF.

J is TRBJ1-2 and V is TRBV19; TRBD1 might be the D (6 bases). The germline V gene encodes CDR1 LNHDA and CDR2 SQIVND (reference sequence). The V and J ends lost 6 bases and 0 bases respectively, with 8 bases between them. This CDR3 has 13 amino acids. The CDR3 loop reads CASSDRSNYGYTF. CDR3 DNA sequence: TGTGCCAGTAGCGACAGGTCTAACTATGGCTACACCTTC.

The chain has TRBV9 and TRBJ1-4, with 8 bases that match TRBD1. After removal of 3 bases from V and 7 bases from J, the junction contained 5 bases not matched to a gene. Germline V gives CDR1 SGDLS, CDR2 YYNGEE. This CDR3 contains 14 residues. In nucleotides, the CDR3 is TGTGCCAGCAGCGCAGACAGGGGTTCTGAAAAACTGTTTTTT. The encoded protein is CASSADRGSEKLFF.

The chain combines TRBV7-3 with TRBJ1-1; D is ambiguous. The germline gives CDR1 SGHTA, CDR2 FQGTGA. Trimming pared 2 bases from V and 4 bases from J, leaving 8 bases between. The CDR3 loop spans 13 amino acids. The CDR3 DNA reads as TGTGCCAGCAGCTTAGGGGTCAGCACTGAAGCTTTCTTT. Its protein product is CASSLGVSTEAFF.

The rearrangement joins TRBV10-1 to TRBJ1-5; D uncertain. Trimming removed 4 bases at V and 2 bases at J, with 6 bases between. This CDR3 has 13 amino acids. CDR1 is WNHNN, CDR2 SYGVQD, per germline (reference sequence). Here the CDR3 DNA reads TGCGCCAGCAGTGCGTCCGGCAATCAGCCCCAGCATTTT. Translating gives CASSASGNQPQHF.

This clone has more than one count but fewer than ten. Other DNA sequences of this sample code for an identical CDR3. This sequence joins TRBV7-2 and TRBJ1-2; D might be TRBD1 (6 bases). This CDR3 is 14 amino acids long. V lost 1 base and J 4 bases, leaving 10 bases between the germline ends. The germline V gene encodes CDR1 SGHTA and CDR2 FQGNSA. DNA of the CDR3: TGTGCCAGCAGCTTAGATGGGGGCAGCTATGGCTACACCTTC. It is translated as CASSLDGGSYGYTF.

In this sample, this clone turned up once. The chain joins TRBV3-1 (or the pseudogene TRBV3-2) to TRBJ2-1; TRBD2 might be the D (5 bases). CDR3 length: 14 amino acids. Germline V gene data show CDR1 as LGHDT and CDR2 as YNNKEL (reference sequence). Trimming removed 4 bases at V and 5 bases at J, with 12 bases between. CDR3 amino acids: CASSPRNGNNEQFF. The CDR3 DNA reads as TGTGCCAGCAGCCCTCGTAACGGGAACAATGAGCAGTTCTTC.

This chain connects TRBV9 to TRBJ1-6; D possibly corresponds to TRBD1 (5 bases). The CDR3 has 15 residues. The V end lost 0 bases, the J end lost 7 bases, and 11 bases lay between the germline ends. Germline V gives CDR1 SGDLS, CDR2 YYNGEE. CDR3 sequence reads: CASSVGPGKNSPLHF. CDR3 in DNA: TGTGCCAGCAGCGTAGGTCCAGGGAAGAATTCACCCCTCCACTTT.

The chain couples TRBV7-9 to TRBJ1-2; D remains ambiguous. The CDR3 covers 14 residues. Per the germline V gene, CDR1 is SEHNR and CDR2 is FQNEAQ (reference sequence). Trimming stripped 7 bases from V and 0 bases from J, with 12 bases between. The CDR3 nucleotides are TGTGCCAGCATGAGCAGAAACCCTAACTATGGCTACACCTTC. It codes for CASMSRNPNYGYTF.

This clone was detected only a few times. V gene TRBV9 combines with J gene TRBJ2-1; D is undetermined. Trimming removed 4 bases from V and 5 bases from J, with 10 bases in between. There are 13 residues in the CDR3. Germline loops: CDR1 SGDLS, CDR2 YYNGEE. CDR3 residues: CASSSGGDNEQFF. CDR3 nucleotide sequence: TGTGCCAGCAGCTCGGGCGGTGACAATGAGCAGTTCTTC.

The genes are TRBV7-2 and TRBJ1-2; D remains ambiguous. The V gene lost 2 bases and the J gene lost 4 bases, with 8 bases spanning the gap. Germline V gives CDR1 SGHTA, CDR2 FQGNSA. The CDR3 consists of 13 residues. The CDR3 is CASSLPGSYGYTF. CDR3 DNA sequence: TGTGCCAGCAGCTTACCGGGGAGCTATGGCTACACCTTC.

The chain carries TRBV3-1 (or the pseudogene TRBV3-2) and TRBJ2-7, with 7 bases identical to TRBD2. V dropped 5 bases and J dropped 1; count of bases not matched to a gene: 5. The CDR3 is made up of 14 amino acids. CDR1 LGHDT and CDR2 YNNKEL come from the germline V gene (reference sequence). CDR3 coding DNA: TGTGCCAGCAGCAGCGGACTAGGGTCCTACGAGCAGTACTTC. As protein: CASSSGLGSYEQYF.

The V call is TRBV11-3, the J call TRBJ2-3, with 15 bases that match TRBD2. Germline V gene data show CDR1 as SGHNT and CDR2 as YENEEA. Germline trimming cut 5 bases from V and 3 bases from J; bases unmatched to any gene: 9. This CDR3 is built from 18 residues. CDR3: CASSLGTSGGSLTDTQYF. Here the CDR3 DNA reads TGTGCCAGCAGCCTCGGGACTAGCGGGGGGTCCCTAACAGATACGCAGTATTTT.

V and J are TRBV29-1 and TRBJ2-2, with D unclear. Trimming cost V 0 bases and J 9 bases, with 8 bases left between them. From germline, CDR1 is SQVTM and CDR2 ANQGSEA. The length of the CDR3 is 12 residues. In DNA form, the CDR3 reads TGCAGCGTTGAAGAGTTGGGGAGGGAGCTGTTTTTT. It specifies CSVEELGRELFF.

The chain has TRBV3-1 (or the pseudogene TRBV3-2) and TRBJ2-3; tentatively, D is TRBD2 (7 bases). The V gene lost 3 bases and the J gene lost 4 bases, with 11 bases spanning the gap. The CDR3 loop spans 14 amino acids. The germline V gene has CDR1 LGHDT and CDR2 YNNKEL (reference sequence). CDR3 nucleotides: TGTGCCAGCAGCCAGGGGGGGGCAGCAGATACGCAGTATTTT. This sequence encodes CASSQGGAADTQYF.

V and J are TRBV6-2 or TRBV6-3 and TRBJ2-3, with TRBD1 matching over 10 bases. Germline values: CDR1 MNHEY, CDR2 SVGEGT. The CDR3 loop spans 15 amino acids. With V trimmed by 6 bases and J by 3 bases, 6 bases remained unmatched. Written as DNA, the CDR3 is TGTGCCAGCAGCCCAAGACAGGGGGCGACAGATACGCAGTATTTT. As protein: CASSPRQGATDTQYF.

The chain uses TRBV28 and TRBJ1-6, with D possibly being TRBD1 (6 bases). CDR1 is MDHEN and CDR2 is SYDVKM in the germline V gene. The CDR3 spans 14 residues. Trimming cost V 6 bases and J 9 bases, with 15 bases left between them. The CDR3: CASSPGGGGSPLHF. CDR3 coding DNA: TGTGCCAGCAGCCCCGGGGGGGGCGGTTCACCCCTCCACTTT.

The chain employs TRBV29-1 and TRBJ1-1; 7 nucleotides match TRBD1. V gave up 7 bases and J gave up 0 bases; unmatched junction bases: 5. Germline V gene lookup returns CDR1 SQVTM and CDR2 ANQGSEA. The CDR3 contains 13 residues. The CDR3 here is CSGGGQVNTEAFF. CDR3 bases: TGCAGCGGGGGAGGACAGGTGAACACTGAAGCTTTCTTT.

This chain connects TRBV19 to TRBJ1-1; D remains unclear. The V and J ends lost 5 bases and 0 bases respectively, with 4 bases between them. The CDR3 extends over 12 amino acids. CDR1 and CDR2 (germline): LNHDA, SQIVND (reference sequence). Here the CDR3 reads CASSRVNTEAFF. DNA for the CDR3: TGTGCCAGTAGTCGGGTGAACACTGAAGCTTTCTTT.

J is TRBJ2-3 and V is TRBV6-5; D possibly corresponds to TRBD2 (5 bases). Germline values: CDR1 MNHEY, CDR2 SVGAGI. This CDR3 contains 16 residues. Trimming left V 0 bases short and J 1 base short, with 11 bases between. The CDR3 nucleotides are TGTGCCAGCAGTTACTCGTCTGTACTAGGCACAGATACGCAGTATTTT. Translating it yields CASSYSSVLGTDTQYF.

The gene calls are TRBV7-2 and TRBJ2-5, with TRBD2 matching over 8 bases. V gave up 4 bases and J gave up 1 base; unmatched junction bases: 5. This CDR3 contains 15 residues. CDR1 SGHTA and CDR2 FQGNSA come from the germline V gene. The CDR3 reads CASSSVAGIQETQYF. The DNA of the CDR3 is TGTGCCAGCAGCTCCGTAGCGGGGATCCAAGAGACCCAGTACTTC.

About this clone: The same CDR3 can be traced to other DNA sequences in this sample. CDR3 protein: CASSQDSGPRETQYF. CDR3 sequence (DNA): TGCGCCAGCAGCCAAGACTCAGGGCCCAGGGAGACCCAGTACTTC. The chain combines TRBV4-3 with TRBJ2-5; D is possibly TRBD1 (5 bases). Germline assignment: CDR1 LGHNA and CDR2 YSLEER. Trimming took 0 bases from V and 5 from J, leaving 13 bases between them. The CDR3 extends over 15 amino acids.